This paragraph reports one T cell receptor (beta chain). The antigen is unknown. The CDR3 is 16 amino acids. V was trimmed by 2 bases and J by 0 bases, leaving 11 bases between them. CDR1 and CDR2 from the germline V gene are SGHRS and YFSETQ. Tumor samples were taken before definitive surgery or chemotherapy. These data are taken from a study of high-grade serous ovarian cancer treatment subgroups. At the level of the study: Samples averaged 14,192 reads and around 7,600 unique TCR beta rearrangements. Findings and limits, study-wide: Bulk tumor TCR sequencing gave no spatial information. Only CDR3 was analyzed; CDR1 and CDR2 were not.

TCRdb keeps only in-frame clones here, not all; method: immunoSEQ multiplex PCR. The table includes about 12,000 clones, about nine tenths detected once. The source of this sequence is a human donor with high-grade serous ovarian cancer. Material for sequencing was tumor tissue. The chain recombines TRBV5-1 with TRBJ1-4; D is perhaps TRBD1 (6 bases). CDR3 protein: CASSFHRVATNEKLFF. CDR3 DNA sequence: TGCGCCAGCAGCTTCCACAGGGTTGCAACTAATGAAAAACTGTTTTTT.